This T cell receptor beta chain emerged from a study of blood T cell repertoires in COVID-19. The overall study: PBMCs, B-cell-depleted T cells, or T cells were the source of the cDNA or gDNA that made up the material.

CDR1 SGHTA and CDR2 FQGTGA come from the germline V gene. CDR3 size: 15 residues. V lost 1 base, J lost 0 bases, and 7 bases lay in between. Only in-frame clones appear in the TCRdb table, and some are missing; sequencing was by immunoSEQ multiplex PCR. The repertoire holds fewer than 350,000 clones, with around 90% as singletons. The chain joins TRBV7-3 to TRBJ2-1, with D possibly matching TRBD2 (6 bases). Sequencing was carried out using PBMCs or T cells enriched from blood (not recorded which). This clonotype originated in a woman aged 18-29 years with acute COVID-19. The CDR3 DNA follows: TGTGCCAGCAGCTTAATCGGGAGCTCCTACAATGAGCAGTTCTTC. It specifies CASSLIGSSYNEQFF.